This TCR beta chain was identified in a study of yellow fever vaccine responses in identical twins. Findings of the study overall: As reported, the vaccine T cell response of twins seemed partly convergent and partly personalized.

CDR1 and CDR2 from the germline V gene are DFQATT and SNEGSKA (reference sequence). The CDR3 is 13 amino acids. This clonotype has only one observation. Antigen specificity is unknown. MiXCR was run by TCRdb on the RT-PCR reads, yielding one entry per CDR3 protein. The sample lists 15,000 to 20,000 distinct CDR3 sequences; approximately 82% were seen once. The chain is built from TRBV20-1 and TRBJ2-1, with D unresolved. The input for sequencing was T cells from blood (PBMCs), unsorted or a sorted subset (not recorded which), taken before or after yellow fever vaccination (not recorded which). The origin of this receptor is a woman aged 18 to 35 who received the yellow fever vaccine. The CDR3, as DNA: TGCCGTGTACGTCACTCATCCTACAATGAGCAGTTCTTC. Protein sequence: CRVRHSSYNEQFF.